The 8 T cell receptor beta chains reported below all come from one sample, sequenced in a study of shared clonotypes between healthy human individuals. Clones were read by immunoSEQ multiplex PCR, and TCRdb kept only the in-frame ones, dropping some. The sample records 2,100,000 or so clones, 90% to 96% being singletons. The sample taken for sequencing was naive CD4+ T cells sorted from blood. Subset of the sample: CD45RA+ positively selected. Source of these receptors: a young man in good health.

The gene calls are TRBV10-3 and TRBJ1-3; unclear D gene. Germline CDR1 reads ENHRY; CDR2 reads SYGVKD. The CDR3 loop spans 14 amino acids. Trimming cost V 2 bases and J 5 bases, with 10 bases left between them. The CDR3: CAISEKVERNTIYF. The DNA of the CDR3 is TGTGCCATCAGTGAGAAGGTGGAAAGAAACACCATATATTTT.

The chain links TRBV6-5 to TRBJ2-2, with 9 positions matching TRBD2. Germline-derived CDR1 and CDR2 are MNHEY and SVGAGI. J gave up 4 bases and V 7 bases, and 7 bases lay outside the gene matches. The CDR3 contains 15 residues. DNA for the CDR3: TGTGCCAGCACCTTGACTAGCGGTGTCACCGGGGAGCTGTTTTTT. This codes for CASTLTSGVTGELFF.

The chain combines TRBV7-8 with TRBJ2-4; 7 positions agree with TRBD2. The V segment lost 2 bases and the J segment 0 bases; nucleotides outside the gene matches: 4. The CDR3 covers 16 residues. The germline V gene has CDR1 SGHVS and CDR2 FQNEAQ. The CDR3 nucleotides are TGTGCCAGCAGCTTAAAGCGGGGCCTAGCCAAAAACATTCAGTACTTC. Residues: CASSLKRGLAKNIQYF.

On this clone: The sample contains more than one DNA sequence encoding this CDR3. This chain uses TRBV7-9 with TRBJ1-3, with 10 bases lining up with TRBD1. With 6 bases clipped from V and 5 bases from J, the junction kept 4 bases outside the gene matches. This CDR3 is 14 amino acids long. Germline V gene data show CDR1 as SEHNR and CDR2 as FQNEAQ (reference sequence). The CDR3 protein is CASSPGQGRNTIYF. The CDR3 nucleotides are TGTGCCAGCAGTCCGGGACAGGGGAGAAACACCATATATTTT.

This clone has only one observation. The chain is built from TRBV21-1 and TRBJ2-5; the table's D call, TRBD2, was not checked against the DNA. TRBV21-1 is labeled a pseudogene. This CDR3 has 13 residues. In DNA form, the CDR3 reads TGTGCCAGCAGCAAACTAGCTAGAGAGACCCAGTACTTC. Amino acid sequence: CASSKLARETQYF.

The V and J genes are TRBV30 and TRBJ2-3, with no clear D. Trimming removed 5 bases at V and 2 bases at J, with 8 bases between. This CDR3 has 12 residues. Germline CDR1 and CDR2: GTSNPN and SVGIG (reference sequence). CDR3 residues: CAWSQLTDTQYF. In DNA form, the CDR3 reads TGTGCCTGGTCCCAACTCACAGATACGCAGTATTTT.

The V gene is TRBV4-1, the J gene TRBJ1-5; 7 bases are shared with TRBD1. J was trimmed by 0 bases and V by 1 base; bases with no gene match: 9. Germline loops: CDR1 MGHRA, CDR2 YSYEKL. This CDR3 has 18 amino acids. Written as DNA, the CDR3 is TGCGCCAGCAGCCAAGGTTTCGGAGGGGGCCTTAGCAATCAGCCCCAGCATTTT. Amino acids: CASSQGFGGGLSNQPQHF.

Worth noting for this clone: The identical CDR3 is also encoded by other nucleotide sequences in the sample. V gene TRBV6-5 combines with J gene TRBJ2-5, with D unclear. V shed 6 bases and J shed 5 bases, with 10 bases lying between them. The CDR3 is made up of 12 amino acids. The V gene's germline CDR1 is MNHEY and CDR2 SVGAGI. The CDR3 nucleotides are TGTGCCAGCAGCCGCGCCCAGGAGACCCAGTACTTC. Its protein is CASSRAQETQYF.